These T cell receptor beta chains were read from a single sample in a study of T-cell memory formation after mild COVID-19. TCRdb reprocessed the 5' RACE reads via MiXCR and lists one record per CDR3 protein. The sample yields just under 350,000 distinct CDR3 sequences, 10% to 15% seen once. What was sequenced was PBMCs or a T cell subset sorted from them (not recorded which). The receptors shown here come from a man aged 18 to 29 who had mild COVID-19 (a few samples of this study predate the infection). Cell type and time point are not known. CDR3s include the opening cysteine and the closing phenylalanine or tryptophan. A D gene is named only where the DNA matches it firmly. Rows may omit the clone size; those that give it use once, few, many or a size class.

j_gene,v_gene,abundance,d_gene,CDR3aa,CDR3nt
TRBJ2-3,TRBV7-9,few,.,CASSLRFIADTQYF,TGTGCCAGCAGCTTAAGGTTTATTGCAGATACGCAGTATTTT
TRBJ2-3,TRBV6-5,many,.,CASSYWQGRGDTQYF,TGTGCCAGCAGCTACTGGCAGGGGAGAGGGGATACGCAGTATTTT
TRBJ1-1,TRBV20-1,.,.,CSAITGTGTEAFF,TGCAGTGCTATTACAGGGACGGGAACTGAAGCTTTCTTT
TRBJ1-2,TRBV2,few,TRBD1,CASSAGQAAYGYTF,TGTGCCAGCAGTGCCGGACAGGCTGCCTATGGCTACACCTTC
TRBJ2-7,TRBV11-2,.,TRBD2,CASSLRLAGGFEQYF,TGTGCCAGCAGCTTACGACTAGCGGGGGGCTTCGAGCAGTACTTC
TRBJ2-6,TRBV7-2,.,.,CASSQSGANVLTF,TGTGCCAGCAGTCAATCTGGGGCCAACGTCCTGACTTTC
TRBJ2-3,TRBV7-2,few,.,CASSFSTTDTQYF,TGTGCCAGCAGCTTTTCGACCACAGATACGCAGTATTTT
TRBJ2-3,TRBV29-1,many,TRBD2,CSVETSGGPRDTQYF,TGCAGCGTTGAAACTAGCGGGGGGCCGAGAGATACGCAGTATTTT
TRBJ2-3,TRBV20-1,.,.,CSATPFEGGSTDTQYF,TGCAGTGCTACGCCGTTTGAGGGGGGGAGCACAGATACGCAGTATTTT
TRBJ2-1,TRBV7-6,.,TRBD2,CASSSSAGRGSYNEQFF,TGTGCCAGCAGCTCCTCAGCGGGGCGAGGTTCCTACAATGAGCAGTTCTTC
TRBJ2-7,TRBV27,.,TRBD2,CASSSLAGGHEQYF,TGTGCCAGCAGTTCACTAGCGGGGGGTCACGAGCAGTACTTC
TRBJ1-6,TRBV4-3,few,.,CASSQDVERILSPLHF,TGCGCCAGCAGCCAAGATGTCGAGAGAATTCTCTCACCCCTCCACTTT
TRBJ1-4,TRBV6-5,.,.,CASSYNSATNEKLFF,TGTGCCAGCAGTTACAACTCTGCAACTAATGAAAAACTGTTTTTT
TRBJ1-5,TRBV7-9,few,.,CASSFFGQANQPQHF,TGTGCCAGCAGCTTCTTTGGGCAGGCTAATCAGCCCCAGCATTTT
TRBJ2-5,TRBV24-1,few,TRBD1,CATSDPQGQGLETQYF,TGTGCCACCAGTGATCCCCAAGGACAGGGATTGGAGACCCAGTACTTC
TRBJ1-6,TRBV20-1,few,.,CSARGSGSGNSPLHF,TGCAGTGCTAGAGGGTCAGGGTCGGGGAATTCACCCCTCCACTTT
TRBJ1-1,TRBV7-9,.,.,CASSRHGAGFGAFF,TGTGCCAGCAGCCGACATGGGGCAGGGTTCGGGGCTTTCTTT
TRBJ2-6,TRBV5-4,.,.,CASSLISGAAGGANVLTF,TGTGCCAGCAGCTTGATTTCGGGGGCGGCTGGTGGGGCCAACGTCCTGACTTTC
TRBJ2-5,TRBV6-5,.,.,CASSYRIWETQYF,TGTGCCAGCAGTTATAGGATCTGGGAGACCCAGTACTTC
TRBJ1-1,TRBV4-1,.,.,CASSQDPGSYTEAFF,TGCGCCAGCAGCCAAGACCCGGGGAGCTACACTGAAGCTTTCTTT
TRBJ1-1,TRBV5-1,few,.,CASSPLGGAGTEAFF,TGCGCCAGCAGCCCTTTGGGGGGGGCTGGAACTGAAGCTTTCTTT
TRBJ1-3,TRBV21-1,few,.,CASSSGISGNTIYF,TGTGCCAGCAGCAGCGGGATCTCTGGAAACACCATATATTTT
TRBJ2-5,TRBV6-5,few,TRBD2,CASSRDRDYPVF,TGTGCCAGCAGCCGCGACCGGGACTACCCTGTCTTC
TRBJ2-7,TRBV4-2,many,TRBD2,CASSQIGGGRTSGYYEQYF,TGTGCCAGCAGCCAAATCGGGGGTGGCAGGACTAGCGGGTACTACGAGCAGTACTTC
TRBJ2-3,TRBV12-3/TRBV12-4,many,TRBD2,CASSLAGRGPSTDTQYF,TGTGCCAGCAGTTTAGCGGGGAGGGGTCCTAGCACAGATACGCAGTATTTT
TRBJ2-7,TRBV10-3,.,.,CAISLRDGDYEQYF,TGTGCCATCAGCCTAAGGGACGGTGACTACGAGCAGTACTTC
TRBJ2-3,TRBV3-1,.,.,CASSQDRATTDTQYF,TGTGCCAGCAGCCAAGATAGGGCCACCACAGATACGCAGTATTTT
TRBJ2-2,TRBV6-5,.,TRBD1,CASHPGQGTGELFF,TGTGCCAGCCACCCAGGACAGGGTACCGGGGAGCTGTTTTTT
TRBJ2-7,TRBV20-1,few,.,CSAVGPRVQSEQYF,TGCAGTGCTGTGGGCCCTAGGGTCCAGTCCGAGCAGTACTTC
TRBJ2-7,TRBV20-1,few,.,CSATRDTAYEQYF,TGCAGTGCTACCCGGGACACGGCCTACGAGCAGTACTTC